This T cell receptor (beta chain) was observed in a study of blood T cell repertoires in COVID-19. At the level of the study: PBMCs, B-cell-depleted T cells, or T cells provided the cDNA or gDNA that made up the material.

V lost 3 bases and J lost 2; bases outside the gene matches: 2. CDR3 size: 13 residues. From germline, CDR1 is GTSNPN and CDR2 SVGIG (reference sequence). Per the authors' pipeline: Researchers report that nucleated cell counts were estimated from reference gene primer amplification. Assay: immunoSEQ multiplex PCR; the TCRdb copy retains only in-frame clones and omits some. That table is the source of V, J and clone size, and D and trimming were worked out from the DNA. Seen here are about 160,000 clones, 92% observed once, and the top ten hold about 5.3%. Enrolment of Seattle patients took place during active infection, and they were followed longitudinally.

The sample consisted of peripheral blood. The origin of this receptor is a young man with COVID-19, enrolled during active disease. The chain combines TRBV30 with TRBJ2-5; 8 bases are a match to TRBD2. CDR3 sequence (DNA): TGTGCCTGGAGGGGACTAGGGCAAGAGACCCAGTACTTC. This translates into CAWRGLGQETQYF.